This record covers a single T cell receptor (beta chain). Its cognate antigen is unknown. Libraries for TCRalpha and TCRbeta carried sample barcodes and unique molecular identifiers via 5'RACE. TCRdb re-called the 5' RACE reads with MiXCR, one entry per CDR3 protein. The repertoire holds some 600,000 distinct CDR3 sequences, with roughly 17% as singletons. This specimen belongs to a study of T-cell memory formation after mild COVID-19. Whole-study context: Clusters were largely donor specific.

The study, taken as a whole, reports: Cross-reactive memory appears to have joined, as suggested by some responding clones showing up in pre-infection memory. Day 15 to 85 contracting clones showed balanced CD4/CD8; later expanders leaned CD4+.

Germline CDR1 LNHNV, CDR2 YYDKDF (reference sequence). Trimming removed 2 bases at V and 0 bases at J, with 8 bases between. The CDR3 has 15 residues. This chain uses TRBV15 with TRBJ2-1; TRBD2 is a possible D gene (6 bases). The TCR originated in an adult woman who had mild COVID-19 (a few samples of this study predate the infection). Cell type and time point are not known. What was sequenced was PBMCs or a T cell subset sorted from them (not recorded which). The CDR3 is CATSRSRDSYNEQFF. Written as DNA, the CDR3 is TGTGCCACCAGCAGATCGCGGGACTCCTACAATGAGCAGTTCTTC.